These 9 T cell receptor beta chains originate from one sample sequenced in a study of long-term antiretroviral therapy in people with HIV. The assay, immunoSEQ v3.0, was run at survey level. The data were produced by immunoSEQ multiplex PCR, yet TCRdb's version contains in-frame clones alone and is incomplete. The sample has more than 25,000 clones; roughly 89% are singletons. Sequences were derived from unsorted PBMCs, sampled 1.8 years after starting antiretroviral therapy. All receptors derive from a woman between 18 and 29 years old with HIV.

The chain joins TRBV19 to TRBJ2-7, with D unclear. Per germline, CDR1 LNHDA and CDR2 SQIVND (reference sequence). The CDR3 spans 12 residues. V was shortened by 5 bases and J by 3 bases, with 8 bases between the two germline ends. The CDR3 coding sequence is TGTGCCAGTAGTGGTACGGACTACGAGCAGTACTTC. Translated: CASSGTDYEQYF.

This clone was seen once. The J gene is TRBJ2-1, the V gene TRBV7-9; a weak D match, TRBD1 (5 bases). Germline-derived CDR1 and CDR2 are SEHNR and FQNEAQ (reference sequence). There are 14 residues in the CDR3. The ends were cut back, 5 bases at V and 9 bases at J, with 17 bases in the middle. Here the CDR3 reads CASSHTEGRGEQFF. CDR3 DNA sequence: TGTGCCAGCAGCCATACCGAAGGTAGGGGTGAGCAGTTCTTC.

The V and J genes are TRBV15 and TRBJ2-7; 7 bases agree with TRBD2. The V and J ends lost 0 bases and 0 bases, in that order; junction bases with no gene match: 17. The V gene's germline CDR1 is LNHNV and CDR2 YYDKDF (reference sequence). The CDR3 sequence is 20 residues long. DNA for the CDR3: TGTGCCACCAGCAGAGATCCAAGCGGGGCCACTGGGGGAAGCTCCTACGAGCAGTACTTC. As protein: CATSRDPSGATGGSSYEQYF. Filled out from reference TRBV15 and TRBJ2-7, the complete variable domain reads DAMVIQNPRYQVTQFGKPVTLSCSQTLNHNVMYWYQQKSSQAPKLLFHYYDKDFNNEADTPDNFQSRRPNTSFCFLDIRSPGLGDTAMYLCATSRDPSGATGGSSYEQYFGPGTRLTVT.

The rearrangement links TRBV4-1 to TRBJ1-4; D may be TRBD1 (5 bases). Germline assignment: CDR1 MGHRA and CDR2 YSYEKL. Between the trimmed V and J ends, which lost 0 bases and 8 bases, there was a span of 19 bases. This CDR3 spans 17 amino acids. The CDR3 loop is CASSQDGAGGAREKLFF. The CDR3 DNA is TGCGCCAGCAGCCAAGATGGCGCAGGAGGGGCGAGGGAAAAACTGTTTTTT.

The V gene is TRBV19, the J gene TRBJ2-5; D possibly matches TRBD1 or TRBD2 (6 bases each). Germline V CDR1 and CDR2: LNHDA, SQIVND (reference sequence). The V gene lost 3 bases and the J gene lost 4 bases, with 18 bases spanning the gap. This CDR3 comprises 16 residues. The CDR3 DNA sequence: TGTGCCAGTAGTATTGGGGGGCAGAATTCGGGAGAGACCCAGTACTTC. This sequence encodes CASSIGGQNSGETQYF.

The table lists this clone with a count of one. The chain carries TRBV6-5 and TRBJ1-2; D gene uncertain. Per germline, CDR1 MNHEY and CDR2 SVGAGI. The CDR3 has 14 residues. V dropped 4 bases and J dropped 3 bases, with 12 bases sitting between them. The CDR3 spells CASSSPGGHYGYTF. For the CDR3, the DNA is TGTGCCAGCAGTTCCCCTGGCGGACACTATGGCTACACCTTC.

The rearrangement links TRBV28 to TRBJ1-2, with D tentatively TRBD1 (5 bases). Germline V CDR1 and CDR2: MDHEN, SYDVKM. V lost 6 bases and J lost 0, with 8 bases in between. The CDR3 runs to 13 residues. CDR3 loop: CASSGGANYGYTF. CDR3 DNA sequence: TGTGCCAGCAGCGGGGGGGCTAACTATGGCTACACCTTC.

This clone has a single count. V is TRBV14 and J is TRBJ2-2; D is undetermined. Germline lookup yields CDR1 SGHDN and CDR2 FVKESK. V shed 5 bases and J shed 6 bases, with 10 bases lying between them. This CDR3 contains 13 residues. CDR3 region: CASSSGNPGELFF. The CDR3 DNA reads TGTGCCAGCAGCTCTGGTAACCCCGGGGAGCTGTTTTTT.

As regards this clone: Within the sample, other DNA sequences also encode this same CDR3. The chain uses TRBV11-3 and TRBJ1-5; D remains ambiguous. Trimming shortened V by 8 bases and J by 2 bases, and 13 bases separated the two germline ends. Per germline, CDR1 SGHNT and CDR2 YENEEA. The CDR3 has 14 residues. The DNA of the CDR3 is TGTGCCAGCGGGCCTCACAACGGCAATCAGCCCCAGCATTTT. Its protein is CASGPHNGNQPQHF.